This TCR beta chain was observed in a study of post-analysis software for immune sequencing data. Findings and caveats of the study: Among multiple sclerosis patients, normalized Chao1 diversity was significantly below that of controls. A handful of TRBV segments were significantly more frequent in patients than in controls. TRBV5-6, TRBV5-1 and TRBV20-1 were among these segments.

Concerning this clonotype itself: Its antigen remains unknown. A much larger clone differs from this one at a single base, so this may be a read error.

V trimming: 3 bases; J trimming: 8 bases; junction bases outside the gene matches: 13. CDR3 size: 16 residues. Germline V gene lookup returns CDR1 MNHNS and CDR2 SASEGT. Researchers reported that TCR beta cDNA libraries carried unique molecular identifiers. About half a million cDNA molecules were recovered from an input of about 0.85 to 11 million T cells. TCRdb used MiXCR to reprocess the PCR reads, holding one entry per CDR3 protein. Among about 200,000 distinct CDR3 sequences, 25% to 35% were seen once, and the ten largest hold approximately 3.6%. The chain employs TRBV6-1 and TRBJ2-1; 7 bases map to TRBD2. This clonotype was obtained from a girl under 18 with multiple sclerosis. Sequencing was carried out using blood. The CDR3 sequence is CASSDFRRGVRDEQFF. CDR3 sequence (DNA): TGTGCCAGCAGTGATTTCCGCCGGGGGGTTAGGGATGAGCAGTTCTTC.